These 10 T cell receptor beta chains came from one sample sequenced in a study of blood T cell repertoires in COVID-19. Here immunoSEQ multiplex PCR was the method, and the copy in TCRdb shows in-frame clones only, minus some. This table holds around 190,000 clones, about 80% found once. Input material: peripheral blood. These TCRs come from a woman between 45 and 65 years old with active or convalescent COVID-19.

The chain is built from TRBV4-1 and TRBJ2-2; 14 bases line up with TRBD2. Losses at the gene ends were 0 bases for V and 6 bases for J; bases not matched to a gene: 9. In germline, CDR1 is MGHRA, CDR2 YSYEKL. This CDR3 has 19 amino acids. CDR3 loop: CASSQEKGLAGEGAGELFF. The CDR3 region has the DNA TGCGCCAGCAGCCAAGAAAAGGGACTAGCGGGAGAAGGGGCCGGGGAGCTGTTTTTT.

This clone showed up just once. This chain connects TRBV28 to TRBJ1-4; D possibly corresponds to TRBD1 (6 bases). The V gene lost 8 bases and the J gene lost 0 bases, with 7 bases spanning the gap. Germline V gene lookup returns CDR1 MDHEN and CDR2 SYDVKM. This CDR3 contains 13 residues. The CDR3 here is CASWTATNEKLFF. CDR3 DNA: TGTGCCAGCTGGACAGCAACTAATGAAAAACTGTTTTTT.

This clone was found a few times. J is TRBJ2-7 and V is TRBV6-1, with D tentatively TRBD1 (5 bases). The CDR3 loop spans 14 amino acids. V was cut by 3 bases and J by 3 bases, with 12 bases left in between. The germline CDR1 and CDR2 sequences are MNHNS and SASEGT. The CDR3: CASSDRGPLYEQYF. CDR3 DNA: TGTGCCAGCAGTGATAGGGGTCCCCTCTACGAGCAGTACTTC.

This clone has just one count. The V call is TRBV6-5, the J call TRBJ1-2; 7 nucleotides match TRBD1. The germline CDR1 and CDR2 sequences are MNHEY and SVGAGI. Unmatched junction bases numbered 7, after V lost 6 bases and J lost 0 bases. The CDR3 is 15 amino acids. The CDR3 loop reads CASSATGTANYGYTF. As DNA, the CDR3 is TGTGCCAGCAGCGCTACCGGGACAGCTAACTATGGCTACACCTTC.

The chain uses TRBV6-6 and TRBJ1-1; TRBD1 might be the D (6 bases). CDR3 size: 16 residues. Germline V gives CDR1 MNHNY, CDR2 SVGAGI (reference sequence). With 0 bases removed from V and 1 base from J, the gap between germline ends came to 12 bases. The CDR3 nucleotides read TGTGCCAGCAGTTACTCGTACTCAGGGGCGAACACTGAAGCTTTCTTT. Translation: CASSYSYSGANTEAFF.

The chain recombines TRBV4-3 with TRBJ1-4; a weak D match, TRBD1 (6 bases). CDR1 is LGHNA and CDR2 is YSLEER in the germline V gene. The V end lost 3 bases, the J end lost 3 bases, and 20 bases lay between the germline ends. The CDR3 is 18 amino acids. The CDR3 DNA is TGCGCCAGCAGCCATGAACCCAGGGGTTCCCTGCCTAATGAAAAACTGTTTTTT. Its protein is CASSHEPRGSLPNEKLFF.

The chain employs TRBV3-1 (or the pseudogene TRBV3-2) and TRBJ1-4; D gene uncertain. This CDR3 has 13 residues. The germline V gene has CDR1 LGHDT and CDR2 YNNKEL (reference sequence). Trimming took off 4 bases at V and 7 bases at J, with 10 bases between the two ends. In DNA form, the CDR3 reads TGTGCCAGCAGCCCTGGCCCTCCTGAAAAACTGTTTTTT. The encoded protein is CASSPGPPEKLFF.

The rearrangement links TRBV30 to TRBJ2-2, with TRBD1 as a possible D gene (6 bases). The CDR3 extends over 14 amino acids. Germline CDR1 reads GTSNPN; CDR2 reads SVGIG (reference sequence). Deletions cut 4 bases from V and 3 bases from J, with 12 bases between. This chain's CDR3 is CAWMTRGHTGELFF. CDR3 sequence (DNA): TGTGCCTGGATGACCAGGGGTCACACCGGGGAGCTGTTTTTT.

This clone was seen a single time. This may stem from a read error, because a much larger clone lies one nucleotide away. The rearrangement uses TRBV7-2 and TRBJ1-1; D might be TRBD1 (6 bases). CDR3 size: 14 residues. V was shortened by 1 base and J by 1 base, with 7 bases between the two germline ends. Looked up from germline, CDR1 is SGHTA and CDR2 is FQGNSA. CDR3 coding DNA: TGTGCCAGCAGCTTAGACAGGGAGAACACTGAAGCTTTCTTT. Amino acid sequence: CASSLDRENTEAFF.

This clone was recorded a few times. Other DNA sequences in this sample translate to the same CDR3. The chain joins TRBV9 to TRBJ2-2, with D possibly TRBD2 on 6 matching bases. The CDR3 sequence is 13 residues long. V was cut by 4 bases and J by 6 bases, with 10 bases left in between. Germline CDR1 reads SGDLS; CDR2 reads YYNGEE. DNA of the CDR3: TGTGCCAGCAGCCCCCGGAGGGCCGGGGAGCTGTTTTTT. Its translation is CASSPRRAGELFF.